The T cell receptor beta chain described here comes from a study of technical replicates of blood from a few donors. The V gene end was trimmed by 6 bases and the J gene end by 5 bases; junction bases not matched to a gene: 5. This CDR3 has 13 residues. Germline V gives CDR1 SGHTS, CDR2 YDEGEE. TCRdb's table, derived via immunoSEQ multiplex PCR, lists solely in-frame clones and lacks some. The table shows over 85,000 clones, with 96% occurring only once. The TCR originated in a human donor in good health. This sequence joins TRBV5-8 and TRBJ2-5; 9 bases are a match to TRBD1. What was sequenced was T cells isolated from PBMCs. The DNA for the CDR3 is TGTGCCAGCATATTCGACAGGGGGGAGACCCAGTACTTC. Translated: CASIFDRGETQYF. Full variable domain (outside the CDR3, taken from reference TRBV5-8 and TRBJ2-5): EAGVTQSPTHLIKTRGQQATLRCSPISGHTSVYWYQQALGLGLQFLLWYDEGEERNRGNFPPRFSGRQFPNYSSELNVNALELEDSALYLCASIFDRGETQYFGPGTRLLVL.